The 5 T cell receptor beta chains given below trace back to one sample, sequenced in a study of control samples from healthy donors and cancer patients. Assay used: immunoSEQ multiplex PCR; TCRdb lists only in-frame clones, some missing. The data contain some 130,000 clones, about nine tenths of them singletons. The source material was blood. These TCRs come from a young man in good health.

The V call is TRBV29-1, the J call TRBJ2-3, with 9 bases aligning to TRBD2. This CDR3 is built from 13 residues. Germline V gene sequence: CDR1 SQVTM, CDR2 ANQGSEA. Trimming at V came to 4 bases and at J to 5 bases, leaving 4 bases not matched to a gene. The DNA of the CDR3 is TGCAGCGTTGTAAGACTAGCGGTAGATACGCAGTATTTT. Translation gives CSVVRLAVDTQYF.

This rearrangement joins TRBV11-2 to TRBJ2-7; D not certain. Germline values: CDR1 SGHAT, CDR2 FQNNGV. The CDR3 covers 14 residues. The V end was cut by 2 bases, the J end by 4 bases, with 12 bases between. CDR3 bases: TGTGCCAGCAGCTTATCCCTCGGGCGGTACGAGCAGTACGTC. It encodes CASSLSLGRYEQYV.

This chain links TRBV3-1 (or the pseudogene TRBV3-2) with TRBJ2-3; the D gene is possibly TRBD2 (7 bases). The V gene lost 8 bases and the J gene lost 5 bases, with 26 bases spanning the gap. This CDR3 has 17 residues. Germline V CDR1 and CDR2: LGHDT, YNNKEL (reference sequence). The CDR3 loop is CASSPGWVGGRGDTQYF. The CDR3 bases are TGTGCCAGCTCCCCCGGATGGGTCGGGGGGCGGGGAGATACGCAGTATTTT.

The J gene is TRBJ1-5, the V gene TRBV18; 8 bases map to TRBD1. The CDR3 loop spans 13 amino acids. The V gene's germline CDR1 is KGHSH and CDR2 LQKENI. V trimming: 6 bases; J trimming: 5 bases; junction bases outside the gene matches: 3. The CDR3 sequence: CASSGTGYQPQHF. The CDR3 nucleotides are TGTGCCAGCTCCGGGACAGGTTATCAGCCCCAGCATTTT.

The chain employs TRBV19 and TRBJ1-5; D is perhaps TRBD1 (6 bases). The CDR3 extends over 18 amino acids. Germline assignment: CDR1 LNHDA and CDR2 SQIVND (reference sequence). Trimming removed 2 bases from V and 6 bases from J, with 23 bases in between. DNA of the CDR3: TGTGCCAGTAGTATAACATTGGAGGCAGGGGAGTTTGGTCAGCCCCAGCATTTT. Its protein is CASSITLEAGEFGQPQHF.